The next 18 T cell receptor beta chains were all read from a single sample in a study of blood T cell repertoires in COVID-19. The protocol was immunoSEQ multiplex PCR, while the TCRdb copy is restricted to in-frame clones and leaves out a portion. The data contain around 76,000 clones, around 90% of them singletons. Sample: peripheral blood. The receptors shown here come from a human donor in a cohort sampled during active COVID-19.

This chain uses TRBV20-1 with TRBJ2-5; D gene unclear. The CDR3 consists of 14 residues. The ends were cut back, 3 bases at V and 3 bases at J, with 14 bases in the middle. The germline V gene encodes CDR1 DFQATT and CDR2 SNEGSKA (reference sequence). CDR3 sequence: CSASTDTLKETQYF. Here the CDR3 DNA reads TGCAGTGCTAGTACAGATACTCTCAAAGAGACCCAGTACTTC.

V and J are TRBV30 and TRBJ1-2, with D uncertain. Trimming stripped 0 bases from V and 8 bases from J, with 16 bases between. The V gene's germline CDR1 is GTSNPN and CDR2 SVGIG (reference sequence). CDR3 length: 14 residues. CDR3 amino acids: CAWSVQLGVEGYTF. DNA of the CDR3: TGTGCCTGGAGTGTTCAGTTGGGCGTGGAAGGCTACACCTTC.

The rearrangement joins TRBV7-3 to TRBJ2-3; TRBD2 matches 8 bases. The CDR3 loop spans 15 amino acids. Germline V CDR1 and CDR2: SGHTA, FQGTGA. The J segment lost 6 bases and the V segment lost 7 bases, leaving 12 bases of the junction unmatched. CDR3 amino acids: CASNLRGGPEDTQYF. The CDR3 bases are TGTGCCAGCAACCTACGGGGGGGGCCCGAGGATACGCAGTATTTT.

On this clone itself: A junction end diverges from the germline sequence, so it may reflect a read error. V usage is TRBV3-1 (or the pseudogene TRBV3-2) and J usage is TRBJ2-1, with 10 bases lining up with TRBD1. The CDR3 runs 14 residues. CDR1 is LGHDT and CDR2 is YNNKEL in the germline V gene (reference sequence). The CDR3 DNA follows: TGTGCCAGCAGCCAACGTCCCGGGACAGGGGCGGGGATCTTC. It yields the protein CASSQRPGTGAGIF.

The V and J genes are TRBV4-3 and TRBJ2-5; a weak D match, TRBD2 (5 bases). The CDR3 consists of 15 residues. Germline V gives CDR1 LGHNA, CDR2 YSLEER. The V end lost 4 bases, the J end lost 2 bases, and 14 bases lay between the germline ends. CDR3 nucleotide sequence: TGCGCCAGCAGCCGTCTAGCCCAGATTCAAGAGACCCAGTACTTC. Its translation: CASSRLAQIQETQYF.

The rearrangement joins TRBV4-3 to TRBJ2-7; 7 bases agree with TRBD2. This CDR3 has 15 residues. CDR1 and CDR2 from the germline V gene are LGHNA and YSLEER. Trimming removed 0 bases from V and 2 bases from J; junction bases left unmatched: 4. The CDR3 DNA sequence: TGCGCCAGCAGCCAAGAGACGGGGGGTACCTACGAGCAGTACTTC. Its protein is CASSQETGGTYEQYF.

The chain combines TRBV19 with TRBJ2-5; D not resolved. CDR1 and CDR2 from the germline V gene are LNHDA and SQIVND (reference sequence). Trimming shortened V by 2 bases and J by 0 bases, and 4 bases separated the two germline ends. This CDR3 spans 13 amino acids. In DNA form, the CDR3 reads TGTGCCAGTAGTATATCGTACCAAGAGACCCAGTACTTC. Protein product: CASSISYQETQYF.

Written as DNA, the CDR3 is TGTGCCAGCAGCTTAGTGGAGGGAGTGGCCTACGAGCAGTACTTC. Its translation: CASSLVEGVAYEQYF. This sequence joins TRBV7-2 and TRBJ2-7; the D gene is possibly TRBD2 (6 bases). Germline V gives CDR1 SGHTA, CDR2 FQGNSA. V lost 1 base and J lost 2, with 12 bases in between. The CDR3 has 15 residues.

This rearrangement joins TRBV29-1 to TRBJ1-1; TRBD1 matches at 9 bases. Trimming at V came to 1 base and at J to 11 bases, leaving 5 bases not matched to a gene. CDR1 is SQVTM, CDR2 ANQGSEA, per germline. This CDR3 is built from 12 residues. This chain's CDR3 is CSVEVPGTGAFF. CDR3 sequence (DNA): TGCAGCGTTGAAGTCCCGGGGACAGGGGCTTTCTTT.

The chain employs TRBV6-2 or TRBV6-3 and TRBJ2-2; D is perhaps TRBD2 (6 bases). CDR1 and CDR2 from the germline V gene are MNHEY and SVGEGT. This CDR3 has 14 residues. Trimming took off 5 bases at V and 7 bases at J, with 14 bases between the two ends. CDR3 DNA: TGTGCCAGCAGTAACACCGGAGGGCTCGGGGAGCTGTTTTTT. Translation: CASSNTGGLGELFF.

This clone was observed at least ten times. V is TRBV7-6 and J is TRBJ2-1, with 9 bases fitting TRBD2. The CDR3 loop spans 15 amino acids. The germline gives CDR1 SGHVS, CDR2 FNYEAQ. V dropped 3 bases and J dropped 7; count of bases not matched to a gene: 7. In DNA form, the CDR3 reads TGTGCCAGCAGCTTGGCGGGGGGGCTGGGAAATGAGCAGTTCTTC. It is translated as CASSLAGGLGNEQFF.

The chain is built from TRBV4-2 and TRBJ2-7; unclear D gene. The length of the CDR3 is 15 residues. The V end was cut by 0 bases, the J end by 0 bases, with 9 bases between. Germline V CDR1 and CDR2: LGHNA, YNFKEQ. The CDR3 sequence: CASSQESDSSYEQYF. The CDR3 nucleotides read TGTGCCAGCAGCCAAGAGAGCGACTCCTCCTACGAGCAGTACTTC.

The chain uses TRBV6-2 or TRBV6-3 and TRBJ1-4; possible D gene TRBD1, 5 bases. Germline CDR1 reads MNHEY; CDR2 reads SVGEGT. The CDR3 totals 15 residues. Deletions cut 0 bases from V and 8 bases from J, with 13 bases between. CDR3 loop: CASSYSWSRAEKLFF. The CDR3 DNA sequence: TGTGCCAGCAGTTACTCCTGGTCCAGGGCCGAAAAACTGTTTTTT.

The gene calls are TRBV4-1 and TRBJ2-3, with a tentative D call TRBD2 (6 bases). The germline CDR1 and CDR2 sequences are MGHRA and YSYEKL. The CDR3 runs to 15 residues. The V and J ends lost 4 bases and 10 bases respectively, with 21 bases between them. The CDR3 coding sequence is TGCGCCAGCAGCCGAGGACTATTGGGGGAAAGGGCGCAGTATTTT. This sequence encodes CASSRGLLGERAQYF.

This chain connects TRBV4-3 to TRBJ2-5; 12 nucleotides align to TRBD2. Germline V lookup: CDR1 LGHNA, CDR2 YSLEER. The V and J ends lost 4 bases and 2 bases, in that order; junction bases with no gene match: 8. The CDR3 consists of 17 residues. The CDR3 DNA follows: TGCGCCAGCAGCCGACTGGGACTAGCGGGCGATCAAGAGACCCAGTACTTC. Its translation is CASSRLGLAGDQETQYF.

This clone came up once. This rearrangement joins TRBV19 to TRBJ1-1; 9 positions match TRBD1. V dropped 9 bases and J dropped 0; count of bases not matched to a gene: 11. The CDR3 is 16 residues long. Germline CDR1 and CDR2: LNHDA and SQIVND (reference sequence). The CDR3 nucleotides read TGTGCCAGCCGTCGAGGACAGGGGATTATGAACACTGAAGCTTTCTTT. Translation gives CASRRGQGIMNTEAFF.

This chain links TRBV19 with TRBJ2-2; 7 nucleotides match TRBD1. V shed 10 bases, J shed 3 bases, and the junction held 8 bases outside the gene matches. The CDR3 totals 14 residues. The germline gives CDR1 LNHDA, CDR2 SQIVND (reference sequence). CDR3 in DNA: TGTGCCACCAAACAGGGGATGGACACCGGGGAGCTGTTTTTT. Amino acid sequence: CATKQGMDTGELFF. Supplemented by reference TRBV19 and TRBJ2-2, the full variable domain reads DGGITQSPKYLFRKEGQNVTLSCEQNLNHDAMYWYRQDPGQGLRLIYYSQIVNDFQKGDIAEGYSVSREKKESFPLTVTSAQKNPTAFYLCATKQGMDTGELFFGEGSRLTVL.

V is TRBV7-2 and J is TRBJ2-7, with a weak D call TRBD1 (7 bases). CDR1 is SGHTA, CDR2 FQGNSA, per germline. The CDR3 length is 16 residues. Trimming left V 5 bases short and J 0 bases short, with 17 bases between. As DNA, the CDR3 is TGTGCCAGCAGCGAAGGCGGGACAGCGAGCTCCTACGAGCAGTACTTC. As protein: CASSEGGTASSYEQYF.